The 25 T cell receptor beta chains listed next were all sequenced from one sample in a study of T cell responses to AZD1222 COVID-19 vaccine. Sequencing was performed with immunoSEQ multiplex PCR; in TCRdb, only in-frame clones are kept and a portion is missing. The sample lists around 170,000 clones; just over 90% were seen once. This specimen was peripheral blood, taken on day 0 of AZD1222 vaccination. Receptor source: an adult in good health.

The genes are TRBV7-2 and TRBJ1-5; no reliable D call. The CDR3 extends over 15 amino acids. The V and J ends lost 1 base and 2 bases respectively, with 9 bases between them. The germline gives CDR1 SGHTA, CDR2 FQGNSA. For the CDR3, the DNA is TGTGCCAGCAGCTTAGGAGGACGTGGCAATCAGCCCCAGCATTTT. Translating gives CASSLGGRGNQPQHF.

This chain links TRBV28 with TRBJ2-7, with D unresolved. Trimming cost V 8 bases and J 0 bases, with 14 bases left between them. Germline V lookup: CDR1 MDHEN, CDR2 SYDVKM. CDR3 length: 14 residues. The CDR3 protein is CASRLDPNSYEQYF. The CDR3, as DNA: TGTGCCAGCCGTCTAGACCCTAACTCCTACGAGCAGTACTTC.

This rearrangement joins TRBV27 to TRBJ1-2, with D hard to call. The V end was cut by 5 bases, the J end by 8 bases, with 18 bases between. The germline V gene has CDR1 MNHEY and CDR2 SMNVEV (reference sequence). CDR3 length equals 14 residues. The CDR3 DNA is TGTGCCAGCAGTCATCGGTCGCCACTTGGAGGCTACACCTTC. It translates to CASSHRSPLGGYTF.

The chain combines TRBV19 with TRBJ2-7; TRBD1 might be the D (6 bases). Germline-derived CDR1 and CDR2 are LNHDA and SQIVND (reference sequence). V lost 6 bases and J 6 bases, leaving 12 bases between the germline ends. CDR3 size: 12 residues. The CDR3 loop is CASSLQGSEQYF. The CDR3, as DNA: TGTGCCAGTAGCCTACAGGGATCCGAGCAGTACTTC.

V and J are TRBV2 and TRBJ2-7; D is unclear. The CDR3 length is 16 residues. The V end lost 8 bases, the J end lost 0 bases, and 20 bases lay between the germline ends. CDR1 and CDR2 (germline): SNHLY, FYNNEI. The CDR3 bases are TGTGCCAGCTCTAATTCCGGGCGGATTAACTCCTACGAGCAGTACTTC. Translating it yields CASSNSGRINSYEQYF.

V usage is TRBV5-8 and J usage is TRBJ2-7, with 7 bases fitting TRBD1. V lost 4 bases, J lost 0 bases, and 4 bases stayed unmatched. The CDR3 contains 14 residues. Germline values: CDR1 SGHTS, CDR2 YDEGEE. The CDR3, as DNA: TGTGCCAGCAGCCGGACAGGCGCCTCCTACGAGCAGTACTTC. Amino acids: CASSRTGASYEQYF.

This clone was picked up one time. As DNA, the CDR3 is TGTGCCAGCAGTTACCCCACCGGGACAGACCAAAACATTCAGTACTTC. The encoded protein is CASSYPTGTDQNIQYF. This rearrangement joins TRBV6-5 to TRBJ2-4, with 7 nucleotides matching TRBD1. The junction had 9 bases not matched to a gene; V was cut back by 2 bases and J by 5 bases. Per the germline V gene, CDR1 is MNHEY and CDR2 is SVGAGI. The CDR3 spans 16 residues.

About this clone itself: One end of the junction is discordant with germline, which a read error may explain. This specimen includes other DNA sequences encoding the same CDR3. The chain carries TRBV9 and TRBJ1-3; D not certain. CDR1 is SGDLS and CDR2 is YYNGEE in the germline V gene. The CDR3 runs 11 residues. Here the CDR3 reads CASSPGNTIYF. In DNA, the CDR3 is TGTGCCAGCAGCCCTGGCAACACCATATATTTT.

This chain links TRBV2 with TRBJ1-2, with D unclear. V lost 4 bases and J 7 bases, leaving 4 bases between the germline ends. Germline CDR1 reads SNHLY; CDR2 reads FYNNEI. This CDR3 region has 10 residues. In DNA, the CDR3 is TGTGCCAGCAGTGGGAGTGGCTACACCTTC. Encoded protein: CASSGSGYTF.

The rearrangement links TRBV5-1 to TRBJ1-6, with TRBD1 identical over 7 bases. CDR1 is SGHRS, CDR2 YFSETQ, per germline. V lost 5 bases, J lost 10 bases, and 12 bases stayed unmatched. The CDR3 spans 15 residues. As DNA, the CDR3 is TGCGCCAGCAGGCCCGAGGGGGCCGTTCCCTCACCCCTCCACTTT. Its protein product is CASRPEGAVPSPLHF.

The rearrangement uses TRBV9 and TRBJ2-1; D is unresolved. The CDR3 consists of 14 residues. From germline, CDR1 is SGDLS and CDR2 YYNGEE. Between the trimmed V and J ends, which lost 0 bases and 10 bases, there was a span of 14 bases. DNA for the CDR3: TGTGCCAGCAGCGTAGGTAATAACAACGCCGAGCAGTTCTTC. Translation: CASSVGNNNAEQFF.

The chain combines TRBV11-2 with TRBJ2-5; perhaps TRBD2 as D (6 bases). The length of the CDR3 is 15 residues. The V end lost 1 base, the J end lost 1 base, and 10 bases lay between the germline ends. Per the germline V gene, CDR1 is SGHAT and CDR2 is FQNNGV. Here the CDR3 DNA reads TGTGCCAGCAGCTTAGTGCGCGGGACCCAAGAGACCCAGTACTTC. This codes for CASSLVRGTQETQYF.

In DNA form, the CDR3 reads TGCAGTGCTAGTCACCCGTTGGGCGGCGAGCAGTACTTC. Protein: CSASHPLGGEQYF. The V call is TRBV20-1, the J call TRBJ2-7; D not resolved. V was cut by 3 bases and J by 6 bases, with 15 bases left in between. Germline V gives CDR1 DFQATT, CDR2 SNEGSKA (reference sequence). This CDR3 has 13 amino acids.

The rearrangement uses TRBV11-2 and TRBJ1-3; TRBD1 might be the D (5 bases). CDR1 SGHAT and CDR2 FQNNGV come from the germline V gene. The CDR3 contains 13 residues. V was shortened by 1 base and J by 8 bases, with 9 bases between the two germline ends. In nucleotides, the CDR3 is TGTGCCAGCAGCTTAGTTCCCAGGGACACCATATATTTT. Amino acid sequence: CASSLVPRDTIYF.

This clone occurred once. The J gene is TRBJ2-2, the V gene TRBV7-9, with unresolved D. The CDR3 has 13 residues. V lost 3 bases and J lost 6, with 8 bases in between. The V gene's germline CDR1 is SEHNR and CDR2 FQNEAQ (reference sequence). CDR3 bases: TGTGCCAGCAGCTTTGCTCCAGCCGGGGAGCTGTTTTTT. Its translation is CASSFAPAGELFF.

The rearrangement joins TRBV27 to TRBJ1-1; D gene uncertain. The V end lost 3 bases, the J end lost 5 bases, and 4 bases lay between the germline ends. Germline values: CDR1 MNHEY, CDR2 SMNVEV (reference sequence). The CDR3 runs to 11 residues. CDR3 nucleotides: TGTGCCAGCAGTTTGGGGACTGAAGCTTTCTTT. Protein sequence: CASSLGTEAFF.

The V call is TRBV3-1 (or the pseudogene TRBV3-2), the J call TRBJ2-3; D possibly corresponds to TRBD2 (5 bases). The CDR3 sequence is 14 residues long. Germline lookup yields CDR1 LGHDT and CDR2 YNNKEL (reference sequence). Trimming took 5 bases from V and 2 from J, leaving 11 bases between them. The CDR3 bases are TGTGCCAGCAGCTTCGGACTGTCCACAGATACGCAGTATTTT. This sequence encodes CASSFGLSTDTQYF.

Details on this clone: Distinct nucleotide sequences in the sample also encode this CDR3. V usage is TRBV27 and J usage is TRBJ2-6; D unresolved. The CDR3 consists of 16 residues. Trimming removed 1 base at V and 0 bases at J, with 7 bases between. Germline loops: CDR1 MNHEY, CDR2 SMNVEV (reference sequence). The CDR3 sequence: CASSLFWDSGANVLTF. The CDR3, as DNA: TGTGCCAGCAGTTTATTTTGGGACTCTGGGGCCAACGTCCTGACTTTC.

V usage is TRBV15 and J usage is TRBJ2-4; the D is unclear. V lost 0 bases, J lost 3 bases, and 6 bases lay in between. Germline-derived CDR1 and CDR2 are LNHNV and YYDKDF (reference sequence). This CDR3 has 14 amino acids. The CDR3 is CATSRDWGKNIQYF. Here the CDR3 DNA reads TGTGCCACCAGCAGAGATTGGGGCAAAAACATTCAGTACTTC.

This chain uses TRBV9 with TRBJ1-2; D is unresolved. Germline V gives CDR1 SGDLS, CDR2 YYNGEE. The CDR3 consists of 13 residues. V lost 0 bases and J 7 bases, leaving 10 bases between the germline ends. The CDR3 bases are TGTGCCAGCAGCGTAGTTGAGGGAGCTGGCTACACCTTC. This translates into CASSVVEGAGYTF. The full variable domain, completed using reference TRBV9 and TRBJ1-2, is DSGVTQTPKHLITATGQRVTLRCSPRSGDLSVYWYQQSLDQGLQFLIQYYNGEERAKGNILERFSAQQFPDLHSELNLSSLELGDSALYFCASSVVEGAGYTFGSGTRLTVV.

The chain's CDR3 is CASSFKGRGATEAFF. The CDR3 region has the DNA TGTGCCAGCAGCTTCAAGGGGAGGGGAGCCACTGAAGCTTTCTTT. This chain connects TRBV3-1 (or the pseudogene TRBV3-2) to TRBJ1-1, with a tentative D call TRBD1 (5 bases). Germline CDR1 reads LGHDT; CDR2 reads YNNKEL (reference sequence). V lost 5 bases, J lost 4 bases, and 17 bases lay in between. CDR3 size: 15 residues.

The V call is TRBV19, the J call TRBJ2-7, with D possibly being TRBD1 (5 bases). The V and J ends lost 5 bases and 3 bases respectively, with 17 bases between them. Germline lookup yields CDR1 LNHDA and CDR2 SQIVND (reference sequence). CDR3 length: 15 amino acids. This chain's CDR3 is CASSPEDSPYYEQYF. The CDR3 nucleotides are TGTGCCAGTAGTCCCGAAGACAGCCCCTACTACGAGCAGTACTTC.

The genes are TRBV12-5 and TRBJ1-1, with D perhaps TRBD1 (6 bases). The CDR3 contains 12 residues. Per germline, CDR1 LGHNT and CDR2 FRNRAP. Trimming removed 6 bases at V and 5 bases at J, with 10 bases between. CDR3 bases: TGTGCTAGTGGCTCCCAGGGGACTGAAGCTTTCTTT. This encodes CASGSQGTEAFF.

The chain combines TRBV3-1 (or the pseudogene TRBV3-2) with TRBJ2-7; 8 nucleotides line up with TRBD2. This CDR3 comprises 15 residues. After removal of 4 bases from V and 5 bases from J, the junction contained 10 bases not matched to a gene. Germline CDR1 reads LGHDT; CDR2 reads YNNKEL (reference sequence). The CDR3 DNA reads as TGTGCCAGCAGCCGGTCCAGCGGGAGTGGGGACGAGCAGTACTTC. It encodes CASSRSSGSGDEQYF.

The V and J genes are TRBV9 and TRBJ2-2, with D tentatively TRBD1 or TRBD2 (5 bases each). This CDR3 has 14 amino acids. The germline gives CDR1 SGDLS, CDR2 YYNGEE. Between the trimmed V and J ends, which lost 4 bases and 9 bases, there was a span of 16 bases. The CDR3 nucleotides are TGTGCCAGCAGCAAACAGGAGGTAAACAGGGAGCTGTTTTTT. The encoded protein is CASSKQEVNRELFF. The variable domain in full, with the rest retrieved from reference TRBV9 and TRBJ2-2, is DSGVTQTPKHLITATGQRVTLRCSPRSGDLSVYWYQQSLDQGLQFLIQYYNGEERAKGNILERFSAQQFPDLHSELNLSSLELGDSALYFCASSKQEVNRELFFGEGSRLTVL.